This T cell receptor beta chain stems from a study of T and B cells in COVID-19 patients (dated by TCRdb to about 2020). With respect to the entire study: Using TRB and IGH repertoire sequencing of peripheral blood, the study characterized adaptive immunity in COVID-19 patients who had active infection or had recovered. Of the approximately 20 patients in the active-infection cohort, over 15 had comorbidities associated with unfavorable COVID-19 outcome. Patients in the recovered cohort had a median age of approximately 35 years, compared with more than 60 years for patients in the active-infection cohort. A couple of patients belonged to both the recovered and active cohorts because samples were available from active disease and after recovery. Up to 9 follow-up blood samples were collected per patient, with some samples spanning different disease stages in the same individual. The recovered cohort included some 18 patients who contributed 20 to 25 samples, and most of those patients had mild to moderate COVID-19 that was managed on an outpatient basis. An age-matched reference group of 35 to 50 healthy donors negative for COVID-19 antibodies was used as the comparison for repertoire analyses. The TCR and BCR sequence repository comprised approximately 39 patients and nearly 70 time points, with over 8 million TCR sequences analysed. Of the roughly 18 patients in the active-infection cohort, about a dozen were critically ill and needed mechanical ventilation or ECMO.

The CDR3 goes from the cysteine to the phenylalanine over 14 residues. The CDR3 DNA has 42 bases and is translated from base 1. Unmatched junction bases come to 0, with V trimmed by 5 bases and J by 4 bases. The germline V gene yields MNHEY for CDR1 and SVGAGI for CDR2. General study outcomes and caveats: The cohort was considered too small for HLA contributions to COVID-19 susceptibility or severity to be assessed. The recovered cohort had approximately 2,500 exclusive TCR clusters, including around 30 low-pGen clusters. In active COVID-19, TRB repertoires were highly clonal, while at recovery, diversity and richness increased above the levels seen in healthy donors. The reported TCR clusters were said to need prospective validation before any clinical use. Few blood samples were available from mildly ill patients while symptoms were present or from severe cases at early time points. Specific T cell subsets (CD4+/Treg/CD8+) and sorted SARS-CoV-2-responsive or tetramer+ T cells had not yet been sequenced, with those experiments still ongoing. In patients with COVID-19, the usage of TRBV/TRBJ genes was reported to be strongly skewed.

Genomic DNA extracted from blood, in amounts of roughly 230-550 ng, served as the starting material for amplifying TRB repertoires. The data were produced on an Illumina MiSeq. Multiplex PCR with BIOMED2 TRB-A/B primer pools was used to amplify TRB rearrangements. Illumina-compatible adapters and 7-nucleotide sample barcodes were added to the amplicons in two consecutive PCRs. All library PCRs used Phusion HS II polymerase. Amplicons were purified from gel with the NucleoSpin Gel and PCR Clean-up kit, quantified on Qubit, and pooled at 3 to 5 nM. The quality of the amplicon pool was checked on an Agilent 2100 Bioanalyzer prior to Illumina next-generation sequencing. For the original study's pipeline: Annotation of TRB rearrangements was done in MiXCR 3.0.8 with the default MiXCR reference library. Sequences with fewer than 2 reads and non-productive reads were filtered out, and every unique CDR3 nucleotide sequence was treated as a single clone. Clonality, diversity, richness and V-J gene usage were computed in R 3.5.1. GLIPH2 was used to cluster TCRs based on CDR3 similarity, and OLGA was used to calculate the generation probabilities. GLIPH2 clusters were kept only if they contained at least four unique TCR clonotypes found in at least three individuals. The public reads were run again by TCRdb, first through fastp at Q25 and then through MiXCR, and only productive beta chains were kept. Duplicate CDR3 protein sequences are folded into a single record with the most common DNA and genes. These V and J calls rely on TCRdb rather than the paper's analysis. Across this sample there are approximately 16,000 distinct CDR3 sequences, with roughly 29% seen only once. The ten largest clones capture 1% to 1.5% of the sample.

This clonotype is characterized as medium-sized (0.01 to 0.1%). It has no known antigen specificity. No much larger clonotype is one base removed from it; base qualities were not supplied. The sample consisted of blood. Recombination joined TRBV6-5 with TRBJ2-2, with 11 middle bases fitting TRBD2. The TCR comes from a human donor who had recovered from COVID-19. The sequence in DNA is TGTGCCAGCAGTGGACTAGCGGGCACCGGGGAGCTGTTTTTT. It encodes CASSGLAGTGELFF.